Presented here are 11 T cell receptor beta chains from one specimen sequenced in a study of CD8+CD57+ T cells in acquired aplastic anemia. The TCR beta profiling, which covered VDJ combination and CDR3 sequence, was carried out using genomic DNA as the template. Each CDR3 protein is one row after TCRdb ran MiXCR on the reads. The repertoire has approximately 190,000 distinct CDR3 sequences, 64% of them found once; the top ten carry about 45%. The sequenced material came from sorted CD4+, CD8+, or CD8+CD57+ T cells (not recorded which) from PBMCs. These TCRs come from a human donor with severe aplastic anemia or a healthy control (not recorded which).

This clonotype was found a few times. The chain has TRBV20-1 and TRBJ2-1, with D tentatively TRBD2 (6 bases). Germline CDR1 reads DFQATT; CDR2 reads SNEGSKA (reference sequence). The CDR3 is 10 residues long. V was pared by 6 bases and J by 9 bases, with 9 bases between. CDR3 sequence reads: CSARRGEQFF. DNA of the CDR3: TGCAGTGCACGGCGGGGTGAGCAGTTCTTC.

CDR3 nucleotide sequence: TGTGCCACCAGTGATACTCCAGGGATGTATGGCTACACCTTC. Its protein is CATSDTPGMYGYTF. This sequence joins TRBV24-1 and TRBJ1-2; D may be TRBD1 (5 bases). The germline V and J ends were trimmed by 3 bases and 5 bases, with 12 bases remaining between them. The CDR3 covers 14 residues. Germline loops: CDR1 KGHDR, CDR2 SFDVKD.

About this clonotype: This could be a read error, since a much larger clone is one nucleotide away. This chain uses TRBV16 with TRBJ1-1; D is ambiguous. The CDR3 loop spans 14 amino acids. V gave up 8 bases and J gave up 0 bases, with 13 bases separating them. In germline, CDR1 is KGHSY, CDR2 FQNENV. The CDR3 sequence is CASHWADMNTEAFF. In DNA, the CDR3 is TGTGCCAGCCACTGGGCCGACATGAACACTGAAGCTTTCTTT.

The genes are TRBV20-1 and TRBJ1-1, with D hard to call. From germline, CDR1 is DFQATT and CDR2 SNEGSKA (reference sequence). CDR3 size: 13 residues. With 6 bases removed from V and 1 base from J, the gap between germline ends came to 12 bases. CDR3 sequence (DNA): TGCAGTGCCAAACTAAGTGCGAACACTGAAGCTTTCTTT. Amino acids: CSAKLSANTEAFF.

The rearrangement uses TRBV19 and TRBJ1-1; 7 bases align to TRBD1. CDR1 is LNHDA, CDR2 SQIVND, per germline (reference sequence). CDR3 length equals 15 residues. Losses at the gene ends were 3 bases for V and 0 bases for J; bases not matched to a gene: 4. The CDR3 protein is CASSIAGGLNTEAFF. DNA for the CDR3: TGTGCCAGTAGTATCGCAGGGGGGCTGAACACTGAAGCTTTCTTT. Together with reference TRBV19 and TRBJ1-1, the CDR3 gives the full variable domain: DGGITQSPKYLFRKEGQNVTLSCEQNLNHDAMYWYRQDPGQGLRLIYYSQIVNDFQKGDIAEGYSVSREKKESFPLTVTSAQKNPTAFYLCASSIAGGLNTEAFFGQGTRLTVV.

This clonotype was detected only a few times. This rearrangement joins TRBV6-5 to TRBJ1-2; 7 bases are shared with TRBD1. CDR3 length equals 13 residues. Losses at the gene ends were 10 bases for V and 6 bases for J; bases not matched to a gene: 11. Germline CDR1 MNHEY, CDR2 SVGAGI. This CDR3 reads CATKTGQDHGYTF. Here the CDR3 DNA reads TGTGCCACGAAGACCGGACAGGACCATGGCTACACCTTC.

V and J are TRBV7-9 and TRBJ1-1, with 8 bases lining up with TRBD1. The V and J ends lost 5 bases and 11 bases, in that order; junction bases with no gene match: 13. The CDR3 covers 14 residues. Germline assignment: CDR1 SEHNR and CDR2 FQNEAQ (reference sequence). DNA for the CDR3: TGTGCCAGCAGCCATTTGGGACAGGTGCTAGTTGCTTTCTTT. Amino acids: CASSHLGQVLVAFF. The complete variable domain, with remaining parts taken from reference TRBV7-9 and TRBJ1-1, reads DTGVSQNPRHKITKRGQNVTFRCDPISEHNRLYWYRQTLGQGPEFLTYFQNEAQLEKSRLLSDRFSAERPKGSFSTLEIQRTEQGDSAMYLCASSHLGQVLVAFFGQGTRLTVV.

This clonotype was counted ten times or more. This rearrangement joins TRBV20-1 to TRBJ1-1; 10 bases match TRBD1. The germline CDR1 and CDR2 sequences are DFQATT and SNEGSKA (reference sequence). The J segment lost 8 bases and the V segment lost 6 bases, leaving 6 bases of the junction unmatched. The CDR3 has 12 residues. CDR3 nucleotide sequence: TGCAGTGCCCCGACAGGGGGCGCGGAAGCTTTCTTT. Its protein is CSAPTGGAEAFF.

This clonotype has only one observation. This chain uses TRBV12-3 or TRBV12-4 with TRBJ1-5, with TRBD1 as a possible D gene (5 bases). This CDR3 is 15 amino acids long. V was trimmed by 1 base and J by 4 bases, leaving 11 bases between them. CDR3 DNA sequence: TGTGCCAGCAGTTTAGAACAGGCCGGGAATCAGCCCCAGCATTTT. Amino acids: CASSLEQAGNQPQHF.

This CDR3 is CASSDDGSVDEQYF. The DNA of the CDR3 is TGTGCCAGCAGTGATGACGGATCTGTGGACGAGCAGTACTTC. The rearrangement uses TRBV7-2 and TRBJ2-7; D not certain. Germline V gene lookup returns CDR1 SGHTA and CDR2 FQGNSA. Between the trimmed V and J ends, which lost 6 bases and 5 bases, there was a span of 17 bases. This CDR3 contains 14 residues.

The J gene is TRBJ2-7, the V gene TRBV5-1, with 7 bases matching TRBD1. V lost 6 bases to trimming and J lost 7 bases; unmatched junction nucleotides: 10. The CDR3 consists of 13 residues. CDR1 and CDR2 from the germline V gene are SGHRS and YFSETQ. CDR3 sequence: CASTPNRGEEQYF. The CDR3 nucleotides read TGCGCCAGCACCCCTAACAGGGGTGAAGAGCAGTACTTC.